These T cell receptor beta chains were read from a single sample in a study of blood T cell repertoires in COVID-19. TCRdb's copy holds only in-frame clones and misses some; the assay was immunoSEQ multiplex PCR. This table holds roughly 86,000 clones, around 91% found once. The specimen sequenced was peripheral blood. Receptor source: a woman aged 45-60 years in a cohort sampled during active COVID-19. The conserved cysteine and the conserved F or W are not part of the CDR3 here. D genes are given only for firm matches.

d_call,v_call,j_call,cdr3_aa
.,TRBV28,TRBJ2-7,ASRTGASSYEQY
TRBD1,TRBV19,TRBJ2-2,ASSIKGQGKTGELF
.,TRBV28,TRBJ1-2,ASSSTSGQYYGYT
.,TRBV28,TRBJ1-1,ASSPGVNTEAF
.,TRBV19,TRBJ1-3,ASSSVRISSGNTIY
TRBD1,TRBV7-3,TRBJ2-3,ASSLRGTGVGKDTQY
TRBD1,TRBV4-1,TRBJ1-2,ASSQVGGQIYGYT
TRBD1,TRBV29-1,TRBJ1-2,SVGPRTGAAGYT
TRBD1,TRBV10-3,TRBJ2-2,AIRGQDSTGELF
.,TRBV7-8,TRBJ1-2,ASSLVVADYGYT
TRBD2,TRBV28,TRBJ2-7,ASSPPGLAPYEQY
.,TRBV7-3,TRBJ2-7,ASSFNSAYEQY
TRBD1,TRBV10-2,TRBJ1-6,ASSEWGQGSSSPLH
TRBD1,TRBV9,TRBJ2-3,ASSVYRGLGADTQY
.,TRBV24-1,TRBJ1-4,ATSDPTPGRGEKLF
TRBD1,TRBV13,TRBJ2-7,ASSLGDRDEQY
TRBD2,TRBV7-2,TRBJ2-2,ASSLAGTRNTGELF
TRBD1,TRBV2,TRBJ1-2,ASSEATGGNYGYT
TRBD1,TRBV6-6,TRBJ2-7,ATETKTGGSYEQY
TRBD1,TRBV6-6,TRBJ1-4,ASSSQGEKEKLF
TRBD2,TRBV4-2,TRBJ2-7,ASSQTSGGAPYEQY
.,TRBV12-3/TRBV12-4,TRBJ1-2,ASSLGRKYGYT
.,TRBV6-4,TRBJ1-6,ASSEGTRNSPLH